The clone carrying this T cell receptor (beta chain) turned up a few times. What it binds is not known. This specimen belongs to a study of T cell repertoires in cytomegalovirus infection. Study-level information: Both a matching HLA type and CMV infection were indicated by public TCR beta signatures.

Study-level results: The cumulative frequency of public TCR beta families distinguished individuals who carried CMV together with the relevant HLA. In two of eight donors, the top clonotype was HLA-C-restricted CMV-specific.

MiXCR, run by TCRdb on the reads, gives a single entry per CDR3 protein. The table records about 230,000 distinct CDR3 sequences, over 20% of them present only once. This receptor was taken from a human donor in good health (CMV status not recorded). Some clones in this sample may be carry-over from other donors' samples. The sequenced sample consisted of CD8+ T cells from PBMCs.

The CDR3 reads CASVAGALFGEQFF. The CDR3 nucleotides are TGTGCCAGCGTCGCAGGGGCCCTCTTTGGTGAGCAGTTCTTC. This chain joins TRBV7-9 and TRBJ2-1; the D gene is possibly TRBD1 (6 bases). The germline V and J ends were trimmed by 8 bases and 9 bases, with 20 bases remaining between them. The CDR3 sequence is 14 residues long. Germline V gives CDR1 SEHNR, CDR2 FQNEAQ (reference sequence).